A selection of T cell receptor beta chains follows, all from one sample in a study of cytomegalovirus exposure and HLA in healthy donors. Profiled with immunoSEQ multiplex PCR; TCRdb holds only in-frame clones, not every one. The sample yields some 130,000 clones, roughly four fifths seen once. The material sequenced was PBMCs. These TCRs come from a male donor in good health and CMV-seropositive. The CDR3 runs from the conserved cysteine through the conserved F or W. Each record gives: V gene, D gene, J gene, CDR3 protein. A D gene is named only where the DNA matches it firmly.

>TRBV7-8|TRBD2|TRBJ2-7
CASVKLAGPSSYEQYF
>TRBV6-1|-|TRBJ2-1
CASRETFGTLYNEQFF
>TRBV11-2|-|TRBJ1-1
CARNNRSMNTEAFF
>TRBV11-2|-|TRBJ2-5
CASSLSLGGETQYF
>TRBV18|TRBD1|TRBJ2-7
CASSPQGVEQYF
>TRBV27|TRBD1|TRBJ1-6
CASSLSTGGRSPLHF
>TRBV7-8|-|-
CASSQTDGGPYEQYF
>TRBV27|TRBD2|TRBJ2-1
CASSLLAALDPFGNEQFF
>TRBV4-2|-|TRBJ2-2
CASSPSERRGTGELFF
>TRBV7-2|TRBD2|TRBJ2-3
CASSSLGLAGDTQYF
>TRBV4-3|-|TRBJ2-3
CASSPGAGVATDTQYF
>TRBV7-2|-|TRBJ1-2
CASSLGVGVNYGYTF
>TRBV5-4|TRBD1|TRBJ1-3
CASSLGTGRNTIYF
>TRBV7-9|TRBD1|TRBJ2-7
CASSSLGQRGYEQYF
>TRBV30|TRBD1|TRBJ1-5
CAWRAGGSDQPQHF
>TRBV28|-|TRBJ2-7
CASSVQVANYEQYF
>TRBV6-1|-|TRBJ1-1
CASSPDRLYTEAFF
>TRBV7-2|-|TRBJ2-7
CASSLDTGLSSYEQYF
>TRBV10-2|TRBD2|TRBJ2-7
CASTLIAGGIEQYF
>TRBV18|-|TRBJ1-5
CASSPNSMTGSNQPQHF
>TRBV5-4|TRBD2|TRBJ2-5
CASSLGTRTTEQYF
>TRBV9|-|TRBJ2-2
CASSAYTGNTGELFF
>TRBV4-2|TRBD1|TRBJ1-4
CASSHGQGQSNEKLFF
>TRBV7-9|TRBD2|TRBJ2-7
CASSLLAGPYEQYF
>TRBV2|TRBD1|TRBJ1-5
CASSGTGEQPQHF
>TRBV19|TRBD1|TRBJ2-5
CASSISTGTVYQETQYF
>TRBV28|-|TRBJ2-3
CASSRLARTQYF
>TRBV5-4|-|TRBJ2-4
CASSLGDRIQYF
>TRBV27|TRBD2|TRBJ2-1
CASSLYPPTSGLYNEQFF
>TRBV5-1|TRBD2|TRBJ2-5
CASSFNSRGEETQYF
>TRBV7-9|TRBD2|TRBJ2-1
CASSLGSPSGSSEQFF